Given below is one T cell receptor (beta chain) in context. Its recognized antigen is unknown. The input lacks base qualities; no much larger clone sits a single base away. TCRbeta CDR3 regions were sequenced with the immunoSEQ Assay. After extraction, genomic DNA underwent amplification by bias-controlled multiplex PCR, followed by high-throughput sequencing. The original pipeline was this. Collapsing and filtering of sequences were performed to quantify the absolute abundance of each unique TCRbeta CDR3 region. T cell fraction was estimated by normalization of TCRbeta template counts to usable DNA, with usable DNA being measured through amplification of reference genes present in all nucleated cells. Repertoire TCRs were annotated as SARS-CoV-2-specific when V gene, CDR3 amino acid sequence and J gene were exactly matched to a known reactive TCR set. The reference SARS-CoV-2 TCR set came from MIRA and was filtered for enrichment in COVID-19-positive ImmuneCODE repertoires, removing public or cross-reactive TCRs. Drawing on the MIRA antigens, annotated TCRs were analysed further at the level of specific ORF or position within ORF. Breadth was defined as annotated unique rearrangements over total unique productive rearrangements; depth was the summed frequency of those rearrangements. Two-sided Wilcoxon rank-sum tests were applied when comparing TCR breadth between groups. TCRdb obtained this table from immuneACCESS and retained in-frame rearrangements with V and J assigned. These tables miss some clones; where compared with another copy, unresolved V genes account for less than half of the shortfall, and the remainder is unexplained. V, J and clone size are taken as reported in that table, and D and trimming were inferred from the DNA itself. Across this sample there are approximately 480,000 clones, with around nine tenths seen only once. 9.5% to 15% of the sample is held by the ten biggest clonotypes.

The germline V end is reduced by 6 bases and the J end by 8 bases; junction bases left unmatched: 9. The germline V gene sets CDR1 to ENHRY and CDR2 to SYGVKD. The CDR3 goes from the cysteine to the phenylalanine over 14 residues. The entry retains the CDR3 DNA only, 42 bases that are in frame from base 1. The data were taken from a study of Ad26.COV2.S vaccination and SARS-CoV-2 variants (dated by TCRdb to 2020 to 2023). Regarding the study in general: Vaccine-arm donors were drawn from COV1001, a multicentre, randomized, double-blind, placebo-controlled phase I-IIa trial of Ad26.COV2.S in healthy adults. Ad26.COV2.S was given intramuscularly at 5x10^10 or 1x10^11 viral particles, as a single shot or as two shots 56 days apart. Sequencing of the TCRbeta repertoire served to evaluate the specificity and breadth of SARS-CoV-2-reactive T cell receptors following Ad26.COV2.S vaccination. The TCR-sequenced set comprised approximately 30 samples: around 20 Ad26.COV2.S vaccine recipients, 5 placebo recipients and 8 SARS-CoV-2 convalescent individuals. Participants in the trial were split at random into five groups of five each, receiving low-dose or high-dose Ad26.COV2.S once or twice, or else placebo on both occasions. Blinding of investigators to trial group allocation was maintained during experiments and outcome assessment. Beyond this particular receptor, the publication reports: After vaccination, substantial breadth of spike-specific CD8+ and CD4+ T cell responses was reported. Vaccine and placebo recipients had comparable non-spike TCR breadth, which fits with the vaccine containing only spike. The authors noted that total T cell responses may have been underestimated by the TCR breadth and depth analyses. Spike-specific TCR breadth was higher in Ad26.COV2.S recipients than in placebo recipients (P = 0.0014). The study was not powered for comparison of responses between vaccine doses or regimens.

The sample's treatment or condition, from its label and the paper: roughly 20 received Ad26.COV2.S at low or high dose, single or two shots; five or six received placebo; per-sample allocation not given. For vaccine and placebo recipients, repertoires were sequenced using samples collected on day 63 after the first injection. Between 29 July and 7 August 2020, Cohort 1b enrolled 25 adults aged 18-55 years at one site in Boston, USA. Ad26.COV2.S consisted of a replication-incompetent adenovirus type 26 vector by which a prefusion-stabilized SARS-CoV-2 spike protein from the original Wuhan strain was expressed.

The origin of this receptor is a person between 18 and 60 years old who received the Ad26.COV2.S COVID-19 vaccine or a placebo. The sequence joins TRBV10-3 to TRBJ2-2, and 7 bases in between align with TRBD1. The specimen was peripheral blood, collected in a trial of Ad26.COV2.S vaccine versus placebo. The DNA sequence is TGTGCCATCAGACCCGACAGGGCGGGTGGGGAGCTGTTTTTT. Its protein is CAIRPDRAGGELFF.